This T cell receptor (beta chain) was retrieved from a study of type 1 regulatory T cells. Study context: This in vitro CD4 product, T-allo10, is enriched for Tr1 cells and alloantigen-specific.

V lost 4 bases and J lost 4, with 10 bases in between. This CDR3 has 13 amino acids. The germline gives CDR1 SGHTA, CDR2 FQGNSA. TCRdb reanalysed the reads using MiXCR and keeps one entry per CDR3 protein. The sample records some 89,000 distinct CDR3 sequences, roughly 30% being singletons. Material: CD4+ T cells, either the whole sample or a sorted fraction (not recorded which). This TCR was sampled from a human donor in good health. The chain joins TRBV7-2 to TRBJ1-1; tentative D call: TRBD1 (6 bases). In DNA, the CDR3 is TGTGCCAGCAGCTCAGGGGTAGGCACTGAAGCTTTCTTT. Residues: CASSSGVGTEAFF.